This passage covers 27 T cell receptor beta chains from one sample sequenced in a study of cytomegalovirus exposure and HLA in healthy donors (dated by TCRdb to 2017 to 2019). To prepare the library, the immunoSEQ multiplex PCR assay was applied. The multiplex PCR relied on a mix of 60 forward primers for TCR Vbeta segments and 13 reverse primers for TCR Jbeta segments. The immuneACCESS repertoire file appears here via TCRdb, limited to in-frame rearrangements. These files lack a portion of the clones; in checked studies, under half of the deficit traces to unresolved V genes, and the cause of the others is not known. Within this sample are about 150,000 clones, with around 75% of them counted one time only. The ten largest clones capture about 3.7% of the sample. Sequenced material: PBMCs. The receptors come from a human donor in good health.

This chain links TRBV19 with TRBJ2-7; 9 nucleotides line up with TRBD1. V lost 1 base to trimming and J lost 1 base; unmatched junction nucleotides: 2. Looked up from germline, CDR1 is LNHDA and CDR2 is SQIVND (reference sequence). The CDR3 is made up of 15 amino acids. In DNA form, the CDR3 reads TGTGCCAGTAGTATAGCCGGACAGGGGTCCTACGAGCAGTACTTC. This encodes CASSIAGQGSYEQYF.

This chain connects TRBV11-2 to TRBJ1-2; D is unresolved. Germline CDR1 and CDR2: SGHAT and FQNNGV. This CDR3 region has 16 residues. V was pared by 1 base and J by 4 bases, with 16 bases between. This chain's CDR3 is CASSLGRAQKPYGYTF. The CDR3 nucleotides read TGTGCCAGCAGCTTAGGGCGGGCACAGAAACCCTATGGCTACACCTTC.

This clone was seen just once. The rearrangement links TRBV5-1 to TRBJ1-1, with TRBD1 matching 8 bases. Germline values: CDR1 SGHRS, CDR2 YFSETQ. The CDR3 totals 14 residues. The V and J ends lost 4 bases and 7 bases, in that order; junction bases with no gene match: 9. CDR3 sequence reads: CASSLDRELGEAFF. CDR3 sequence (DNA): TGCGCCAGCAGCCTGGACAGGGAGTTGGGTGAAGCTTTCTTT.

CDR3 DNA sequence: TGTGCCAGTAGTTTGGAGGTCTCCTACGAGCAGTACTTC. It encodes CASSLEVSYEQYF. V usage is TRBV19 and J usage is TRBJ2-7; D is perhaps TRBD2 (5 bases). V shed 5 bases and J shed 0 bases, with 8 bases lying between them. The CDR3 has 13 residues. Germline assignment: CDR1 LNHDA and CDR2 SQIVND (reference sequence). Full variable domain (remainder filled in from reference TRBV19 and TRBJ2-7): DGGITQSPKYLFRKEGQNVTLSCEQNLNHDAMYWYRQDPGQGLRLIYYSQIVNDFQKGDIAEGYSVSREKKESFPLTVTSAQKNPTAFYLCASSLEVSYEQYFGPGTRLTVT.

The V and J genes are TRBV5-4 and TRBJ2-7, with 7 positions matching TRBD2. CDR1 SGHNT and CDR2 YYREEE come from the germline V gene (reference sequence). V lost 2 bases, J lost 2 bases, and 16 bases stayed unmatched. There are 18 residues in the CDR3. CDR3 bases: TGTGCCAGCAGCTTATCTAGCGCGGGAGAAGGAAACCCCTACGAGCAGTACTTC. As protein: CASSLSSAGEGNPYEQYF.

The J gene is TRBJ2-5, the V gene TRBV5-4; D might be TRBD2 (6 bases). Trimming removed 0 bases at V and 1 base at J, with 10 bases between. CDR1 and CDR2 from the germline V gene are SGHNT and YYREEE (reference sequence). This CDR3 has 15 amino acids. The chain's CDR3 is CASSLARRVQETQYF. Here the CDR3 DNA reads TGTGCCAGCAGCTTGGCCAGGAGGGTCCAAGAGACCCAGTACTTC.

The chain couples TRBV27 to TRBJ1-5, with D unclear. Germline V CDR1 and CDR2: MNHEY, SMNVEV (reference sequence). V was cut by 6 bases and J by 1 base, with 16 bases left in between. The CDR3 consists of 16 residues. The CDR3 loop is CASSRTGSGSNQPQHF. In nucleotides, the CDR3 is TGTGCCAGCAGCCGGACGGGATCGGGGAGCAATCAGCCCCAGCATTTT.

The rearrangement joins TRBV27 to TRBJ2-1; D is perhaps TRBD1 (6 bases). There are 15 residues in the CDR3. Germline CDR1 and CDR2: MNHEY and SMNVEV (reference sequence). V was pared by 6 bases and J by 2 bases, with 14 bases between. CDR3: CASSHTGFTYNEQFF. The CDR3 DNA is TGTGCCAGCAGCCACACAGGGTTTACCTACAATGAGCAGTTCTTC.

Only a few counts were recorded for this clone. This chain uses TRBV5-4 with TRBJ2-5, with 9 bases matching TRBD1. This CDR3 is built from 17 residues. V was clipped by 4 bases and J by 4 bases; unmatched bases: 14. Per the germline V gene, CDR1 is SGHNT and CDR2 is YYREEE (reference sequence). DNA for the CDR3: TGTGCCAGCAGCCGCAACAGGGGGCCCGGTGGGGGAGAGACCCAGTACTTC. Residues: CASSRNRGPGGGETQYF. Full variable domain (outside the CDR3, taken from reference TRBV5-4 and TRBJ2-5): ETGVTQSPTHLIKTRGQQVTLRCSSQSGHNTVSWYQQALGQGPQFIFQYYREEENGRGNFPPRFSGLQFPNYSSELNVNALELDDSALYLCASSRNRGPGGGETQYFGPGTRLLVL.

This chain's CDR3 is CASRGLAGEISYEQYF. CDR3 sequence (DNA): TGTGCCAGCAGGGGACTAGCGGGAGAGATCTCCTACGAGCAGTACTTC. The V call is TRBV27, the J call TRBJ2-7, with 14 bases matching TRBD2. The CDR3 totals 16 residues. Trimming removed 6 bases from V and 0 bases from J; junction bases left unmatched: 4. Germline CDR1 is MNHEY and CDR2 is SMNVEV (reference sequence).

The CDR3 nucleotides are TGTGCCAGCAGTGAACTGTTGGGGGGCCAAGAGACCCAGTACTTC. Its protein product is CASSELLGGQETQYF. V and J are TRBV6-1 and TRBJ2-5; D might be TRBD2 (6 bases). V lost 2 bases and J lost 1, with 11 bases in between. The germline CDR1 and CDR2 sequences are MNHNS and SASEGT. This CDR3 spans 15 amino acids.

Here the CDR3 DNA reads TGTGCCAGCAGCCCAGCGGGGGCCTACAATGAGCAGTTCTTC. This encodes CASSPAGAYNEQFF. The chain links TRBV27 to TRBJ2-1; 8 bases agree with TRBD2. The CDR3 length is 14 residues. V lost 6 bases and J lost 2; bases outside the gene matches: 3. The germline V gene has CDR1 MNHEY and CDR2 SMNVEV (reference sequence).

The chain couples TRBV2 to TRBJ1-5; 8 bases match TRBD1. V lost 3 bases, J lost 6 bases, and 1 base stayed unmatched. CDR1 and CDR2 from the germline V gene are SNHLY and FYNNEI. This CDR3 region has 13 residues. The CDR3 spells CASSDQGAQPQHF. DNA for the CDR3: TGTGCCAGCAGTGATCAGGGGGCTCAGCCCCAGCATTTT.

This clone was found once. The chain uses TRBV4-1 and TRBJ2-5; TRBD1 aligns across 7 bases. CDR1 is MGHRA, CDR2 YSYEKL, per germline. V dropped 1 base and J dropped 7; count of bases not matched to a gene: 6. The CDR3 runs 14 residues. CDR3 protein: CASSQAMGQMTQYF. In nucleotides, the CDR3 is TGCGCCAGCAGCCAAGCGATGGGACAGATGACCCAGTACTTC.

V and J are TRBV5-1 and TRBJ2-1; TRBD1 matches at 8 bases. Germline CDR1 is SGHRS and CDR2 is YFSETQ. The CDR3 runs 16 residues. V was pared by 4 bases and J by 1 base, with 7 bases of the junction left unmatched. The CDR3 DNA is TGCGCCAGCAGCACATATCGGGACAGGTCCTACAATGAGCAGTTCTTC. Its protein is CASSTYRDRSYNEQFF.

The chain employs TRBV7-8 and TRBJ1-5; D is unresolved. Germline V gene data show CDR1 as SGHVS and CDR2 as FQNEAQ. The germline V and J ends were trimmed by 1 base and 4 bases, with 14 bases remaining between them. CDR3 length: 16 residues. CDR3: CASSLVVGRKNQPQHF. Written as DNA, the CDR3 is TGTGCCAGCAGCTTAGTGGTGGGGAGGAAAAATCAGCCCCAGCATTTT.

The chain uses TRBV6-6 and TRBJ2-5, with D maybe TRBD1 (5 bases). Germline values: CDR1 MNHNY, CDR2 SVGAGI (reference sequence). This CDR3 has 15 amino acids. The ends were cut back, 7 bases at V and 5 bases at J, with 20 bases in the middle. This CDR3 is CASTRALRFGETQYF. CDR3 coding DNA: TGTGCCAGCACCAGGGCTCTTCGGTTTGGGGAGACCCAGTACTTC.

CDR3 sequence reads: CASSKPGTSGTYEQYF. CDR3 nucleotide sequence: TGTGCCAGCAGTAAACCCGGGACTAGCGGTACCTACGAGCAGTACTTC. The chain links TRBV27 to TRBJ2-7, with TRBD2 matching 11 bases. The CDR3 is 16 residues long. Germline CDR1 is MNHEY and CDR2 is SMNVEV (reference sequence). J gave up 2 bases and V 5 bases, and 8 bases lay outside the gene matches.

CDR3 nucleotides: TGTGCTATGAATTGGGCGGGAGGGCCGGGTGCGAACACCGGGGAGCTGTTTTTT. This translates into CAMNWAGGPGANTGELFF. This chain uses TRBV12-5 with TRBJ2-2, with 9 bases matching TRBD2. CDR1 LGHNT and CDR2 FRNRAP come from the germline V gene. The V and J ends lost 10 bases and 0 bases, in that order; junction bases with no gene match: 15. The CDR3 runs 18 residues.

The CDR3 DNA reads as TGTGCCAGCACCCCTAGCTCCTACGAGCAGTACTTC. Amino acids: CASTPSSYEQYF. This rearrangement joins TRBV5-6 to TRBJ2-7; D not resolved. Trimming took off 6 bases at V and 0 bases at J, with 7 bases between the two ends. The germline V gene encodes CDR1 SGHDT and CDR2 YYEEEE. The CDR3 has 12 residues.

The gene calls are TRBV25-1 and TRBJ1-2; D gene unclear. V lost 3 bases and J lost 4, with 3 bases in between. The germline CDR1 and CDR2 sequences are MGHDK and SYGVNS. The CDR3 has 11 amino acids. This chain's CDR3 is CASSDIYGYTF. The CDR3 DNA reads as TGTGCCAGCAGTGACATCTATGGCTACACCTTC.

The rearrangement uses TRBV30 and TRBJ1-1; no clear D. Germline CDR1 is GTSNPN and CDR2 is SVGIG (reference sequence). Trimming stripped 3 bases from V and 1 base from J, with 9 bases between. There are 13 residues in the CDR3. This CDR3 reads CAWRAVPNTEAFF. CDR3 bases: TGTGCCTGGAGGGCGGTCCCGAACACTGAAGCTTTCTTT.

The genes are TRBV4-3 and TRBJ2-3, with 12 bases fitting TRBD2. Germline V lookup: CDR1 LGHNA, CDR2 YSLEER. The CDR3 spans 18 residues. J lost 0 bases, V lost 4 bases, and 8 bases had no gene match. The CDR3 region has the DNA TGCGCCAGCAGCCCTTACCCTGGGACTAGCGGGAGCACAGATACGCAGTATTTT. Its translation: CASSPYPGTSGSTDTQYF.

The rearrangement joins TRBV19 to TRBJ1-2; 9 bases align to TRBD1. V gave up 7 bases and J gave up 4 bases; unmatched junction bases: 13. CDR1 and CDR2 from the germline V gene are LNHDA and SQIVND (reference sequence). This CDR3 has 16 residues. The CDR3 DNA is TGTGCCAGTACCCCGGGACAGGGAATGTTCTTCTATGGCTACACCTTC. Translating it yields CASTPGQGMFFYGYTF. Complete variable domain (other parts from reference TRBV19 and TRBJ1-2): DGGITQSPKYLFRKEGQNVTLSCEQNLNHDAMYWYRQDPGQGLRLIYYSQIVNDFQKGDIAEGYSVSREKKESFPLTVTSAQKNPTAFYLCASTPGQGMFFYGYTFGSGTRLTVV.

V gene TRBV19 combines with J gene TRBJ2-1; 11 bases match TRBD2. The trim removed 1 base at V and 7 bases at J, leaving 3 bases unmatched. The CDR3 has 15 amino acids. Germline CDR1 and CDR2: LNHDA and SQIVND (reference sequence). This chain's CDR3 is CASSIVAGGLNEQFF. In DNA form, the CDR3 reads TGTGCCAGTAGTATAGTAGCGGGGGGGCTTAATGAGCAGTTCTTC.

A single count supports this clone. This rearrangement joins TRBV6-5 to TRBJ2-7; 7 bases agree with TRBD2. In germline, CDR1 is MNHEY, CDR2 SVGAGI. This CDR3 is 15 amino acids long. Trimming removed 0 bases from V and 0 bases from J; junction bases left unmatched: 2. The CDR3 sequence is CASSYSGGISYEQYF. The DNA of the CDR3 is TGTGCCAGCAGTTACTCCGGGGGGATCTCCTACGAGCAGTACTTC.

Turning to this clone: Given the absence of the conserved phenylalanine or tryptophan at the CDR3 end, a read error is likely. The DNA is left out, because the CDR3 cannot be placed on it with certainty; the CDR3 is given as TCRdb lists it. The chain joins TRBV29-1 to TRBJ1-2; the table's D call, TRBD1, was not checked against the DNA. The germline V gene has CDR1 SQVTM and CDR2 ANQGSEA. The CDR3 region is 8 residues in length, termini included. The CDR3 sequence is CSVRQGRG.